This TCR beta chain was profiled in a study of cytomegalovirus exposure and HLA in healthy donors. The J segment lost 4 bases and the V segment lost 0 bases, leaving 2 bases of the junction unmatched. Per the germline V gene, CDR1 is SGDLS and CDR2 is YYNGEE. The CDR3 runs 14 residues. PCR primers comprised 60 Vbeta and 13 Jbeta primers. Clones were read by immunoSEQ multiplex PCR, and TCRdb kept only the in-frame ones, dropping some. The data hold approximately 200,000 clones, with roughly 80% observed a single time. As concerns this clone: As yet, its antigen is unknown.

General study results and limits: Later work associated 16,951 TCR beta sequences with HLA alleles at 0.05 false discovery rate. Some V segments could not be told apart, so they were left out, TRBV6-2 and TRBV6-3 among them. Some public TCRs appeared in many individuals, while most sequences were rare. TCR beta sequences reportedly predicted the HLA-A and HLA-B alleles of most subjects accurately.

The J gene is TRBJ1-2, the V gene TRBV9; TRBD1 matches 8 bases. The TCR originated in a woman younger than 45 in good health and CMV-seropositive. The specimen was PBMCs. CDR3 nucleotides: TGTGCCAGCAGCGTAGGTCAGGGGGCCTATGGCTACACCTTC. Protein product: CASSVGQGAYGYTF.